This TCR beta chain came from a study of shared clonotypes between healthy human individuals. The wider study: A donor's plate count was three for CD4 naive and three for CD4 memory; CD8 naive had two and CD8 memory one. The study's findings and limits: The sampled material consisted only of blood, and tissue repertoires are likely to differ. Sharing across four donors was highest in naive CD4 (roughly 5%) and lowest in memory CD8 (around 0.4%).

In the case of this clone: Its specificity is not known.

Sorted-subset replicate PCR reactions were performed with about 190 ng DNA, corresponding to roughly 27,000 T cell genomes. The protocol was immunoSEQ multiplex PCR, while the TCRdb copy is restricted to in-frame clones and leaves out a portion. The sample carries millions of clones, 90% to 95% recorded once. The CDR3 is 14 residues long. V trimming: 0 bases; J trimming: 6 bases; junction bases outside the gene matches: 5. CDR1 is SGHAT and CDR2 is FQNNGV in the germline V gene. This clonotype was obtained from a man aged 18 to 29 in good health. Some clones in this sample may be carry-over from other donors' samples. What was sequenced was naive CD4+ T cells from PBMCs. Subset here: CD45RA+ positively selected. The rearrangement links TRBV11-2 to TRBJ2-7; 7 bases map to TRBD2. CDR3 sequence (DNA): TGTGCCAGCAGCTTAGACCGGGACTATGGCGAGCAGTACTTC. Its translation is CASSLDRDYGEQYF. The whole variable domain, remainder taken from reference TRBV11-2 and TRBJ2-7, is EAGVAQSPRYKIIEKRQSVAFWCNPISGHATLYWYQQILGQGPKLLIQFQNNGVVDDSQLPKDRFSAERLKGVDSTLKIQPAKLEDSAVYLCASSLDRDYGEQYFGPGTRLTVT.